This T cell receptor (beta chain) is drawn from a study of T cell clonality in common variable immunodeficiency (dated by TCRdb to between 2014 and 2017). Results and caveats for the whole study, not just this receptor: Healthy controls shared more TCRbeta clones with each other than CVID subjects shared among themselves (p < 0.0001). CVID TCRbeta sequences were reported to have fewer deletions and N-nucleotide insertions and to lack highly modified clones with 13 or more V deletions. Differences among patients in the CVID cohort limited the correlations between repertoire features and clinical complications. Increased TCRbeta clonality was found in CVID subjects compared with healthy controls (t-test p = 0.018), with the increase being most characteristic of about a third of subjects. It was noted by the authors that sequencing of the repertoires of T cell subpopulations would be needed to clarify the cause of the increased clonality in CVID. Even though DNA input was equal, the average per sample came to some 90,000 unique sequences for controls compared with 25,000 to 40,000 for CVID samples.

Most CVID patients and most healthy controls were of Caucasian heritage. Heparinized peripheral whole blood samples of roughly 5 to 9 ml were obtained from each donor. Genomic DNA from adults with common variable immune deficiency (CVID) and from healthy adult controls was the source for sequencing TCRbeta CDR3 repertoires. The control group comprised approximately 22 healthy adult volunteers, roughly twelve female and approximately ten male, aged roughly 23 to 66 years with a mean age of approximately 31. Diluted blood was density-centrifuged over Hypaque 1077 or Ficoll-Paque to isolate peripheral blood mononuclear cells. Unsorted mononuclear cells served as the source of genomic DNA, which was extracted either by Qiagen column purification or by a centrifugation-based method. This clone showed up many times. No cognate antigen has been identified for it. The read falls 3 residues short of the CDR3 end, and the missing part is taken from the germline J gene.

The CDR1 and CDR2 encoded by the germline V gene (reference sequence) are DFQATT and SNEGSKA. V trim: 1 base; J trim: 8 bases; unmatched bases: 7. Reading from cysteine to phenylalanine, the CDR3 counts 14 amino acids. Shown are 33 bases from within the CDR3, in frame from base 1. CVID samples and control samples contributed equivalent amounts of genomic DNA as sequencing input. For every sample, a 60 bp segment covering the rearranged TCRbeta CDR3 region was amplified and then sequenced. The immunoSEQ assay, a bias-corrected multiplex PCR combined with high-throughput sequencing, was used for TCRbeta amplification. On the study's bioinformatics: Every unique nucleotide sequence counted as a clone and was annotated with V, D and J genes, copy number and frequency. Sequences were labeled productive if in frame, and non-productive if out of frame or containing stop codons. As previously described, Shannon's entropy was used to calculate clonality. The predicted amino acid sequences of productive clones were used to derive mean CDR3 Kyte-Doolittle hydropathy. The R hclust function was used to hierarchically cluster scaled V gene usage with Manhattan distance and complete linkage. Sharing of clones by CDR3 amino acid sequence was evaluated by resampling 12 repertoires per group over 100 rounds. The repertoires were screened for over 60 published EBV-specific TCRbeta sequences and roughly 250 published CMV-specific TCRbeta sequences. A couple of CVID samples that yielded fewer than 10,000 sequences were excluded from the analysis, so fewer than 45 CVID repertoires were retained. The table was pulled from immuneACCESS by TCRdb, which kept in-frame rearrangements only. Such tables lose some clones; where checked, under half of the loss comes from unresolved V genes, and the rest has no known cause. D and trimming come from the DNA, and the V and J calls and clone size come from that table. The data for this sample show under 65,000 clones, each detected more than once. The top ten clones comprise about 0.9% of the sample.

Recombination linked TRBV20-1 to TRBJ1-4; 7 of the junction bases match TRBD1. The sequenced sample consisted of peripheral blood mononuclear cells. The source is a person between 18 and 70 years old in good health. CDR3 bases read: TGCAGTGCTAGAGGCGGGACAGTTGAGGAAAAA. Its translation reads: CSARGGTVEEK. The full-length CDR3 reads as CSARGGTVEEKLFF.